The table lists the clone carrying this T cell receptor (beta chain) with a few counts. Antigen: not known. TCRdb re-analysed the reads in MiXCR, keeping a single row per CDR3 protein. The data hold approximately 350,000 distinct CDR3 sequences, with roughly a third observed a single time. CDR3 length: 16 residues. CDR1 LGHDT and CDR2 YNNKEL come from the germline V gene (reference sequence). Trimming cost V 3 bases and J 7 bases; bases outside gene matches: 12. This sample stems from a study of T cell repertoires in cytomegalovirus infection. Overall study context: Both recently identified HLA-C-restricted and well-studied HLA-B-restricted CMV epitopes were used in the study.

Whole-study results and caveats: Cumulative public TCR beta family frequency identified CMV carriers with the relevant HLA. Clonotypes of TCR beta that were HLA-C-restricted and CMV-specific dominated the ex vivo response.

Sequencing was performed on cultured PBMCs, taken from culture after CMV antigen stimulation. The receptor's source is a human donor in good health (CMV status not recorded). Some clones in this sample may be carry-over from other donors' samples. V usage is TRBV3-1 and J usage is TRBJ2-1; 7 bases agree with TRBD2. The CDR3 loop is CASSHSARDYKNEQFF. As DNA, the CDR3 is TGTGCCAGCAGCCACTCTGCCAGGGACTATAAGAATGAGCAGTTCTTC.